One and the same sample provided the 17 T cell receptor delta chains below, sequenced in a study of gamma-delta T cells after stem cell transplantation. TCRdb processed the RT-PCR reads again with the CATT caller. Of around 1,700 delta-chain clones in the sample, approximately 17% were seen once. The sequenced sample was gamma-delta T cells. The receptors here all came from a human donor. It is not recorded whose cells these are; they may come from a transplant donor.

Only a few counts were recorded for this clone. Since a far larger clone is one base different, this is likely a read error. Different DNA sequences within this sample yield the same CDR3. V usage is TRDV2 and J usage is TRDJ1; TRDD3 is a possible D gene (6 bases). Germline lookup yields CDR1 GEAIGNYY and CDR2 EKD. Trimming removed 0 bases at V and 2 bases at J, with 21 bases between. The CDR3 runs to 18 residues. The CDR3 region is CACDTVGGPPYGTDKLIF. The CDR3 nucleotides read TGTGCCTGTGACACCGTTGGGGGTCCCCCCTATGGTACCGATAAACTCATCTTT.

This clone was counted between two and nine times. A much larger clone sits a single nucleotide away, making a read error possible. The CDR3 nucleotides are TGTGCCTGTGACACCGGCACTGGGGGATACAACGGGACTTCGTACACCGATAAACTCATCTTT. It translates to CACDTGTGGYNGTSYTDKLIF. The chain combines TRDV2 with TRDJ1; the match to TRDD3 covers 12 bases. CDR3 length: 21 residues. After removal of 0 bases from V and 0 bases from J, the junction contained 16 bases not matched to a gene. Germline CDR1 and CDR2: GEAIGNYY and EKD.

A few counts support this clone. The V gene is TRDV2, the J gene TRDJ1, with TRDD3 matching over 11 bases. V shed 0 bases and J 0 bases; nucleotides not matched to a gene: 35. Germline values: CDR1 GEAIGNYY, CDR2 EKD. The CDR3 loop spans 27 amino acids. The CDR3 spells CACDTVAGFSSPQTGGYAVPYTDKLIF. The CDR3 region has the DNA TGTGCCTGTGACACCGTCGCCGGCTTTTCCTCCCCCCAAACTGGGGGATATGCTGTCCCGTACACCGATAAACTCATCTTT.

This clone was seen a handful of times. Just one base apart from a much larger clone, this may be a read error. As DNA, the CDR3 is TGTGCTCTTGGGGAACCCCCGCCCTTCCGTCCCTTATACTGGGGGATACTCCTGTACACCGATAAACCCATCTTT. Protein sequence: CALGEPPPFRPLYWGILLYTDKPIF. This chain links TRDV1 with TRDJ1; TRDD3 agrees at 12 bases. The CDR3 length is 25 residues. Germline V gives CDR1 TSWWSYY, CDR2 QGS.

Regarding this clone: It may be a read error: a sequence one base away is much more abundant. The V call is TRDV1, the J call TRDJ1; 12 bases are shared with TRDD3. Germline-derived CDR1 and CDR2 are TSWWSYY and QGS. V trimming: 1 base; J trimming: 0 bases; junction bases outside the gene matches: 24. This CDR3 is built from 24 residues. The CDR3 sequence: CALGERDNSDYWGILGDYTDKLIF. The CDR3 region has the DNA TGTGCTCTTGGGGAACGAGACAACTCAGATTACTGGGGGATACTGGGGGACTACACCGATAAACTCATCTTT.

Points on this clone: TCRdb has a much larger clone's protein, which differs at residue 6 from the translation of this DNA, likely because of a read error; what is shown is the protein translated from the DNA. The DNA for the CDR3 is TGTGCTCTTGGGGAAGGTGGTGGGTCCTACGGGGACTGGGAGGCCGATAAACTCATCTTT. Translated: CALGEGGGSYGDWEADKLIF. The rearrangement joins TRDV1 to TRDJ1; D possibly matches TRDD2 or TRDD3 (6 bases each). V was shortened by 2 bases and J by 3 bases, with 28 bases between the two germline ends. The CDR3 length is 20 residues. CDR1 and CDR2 from the germline V gene are TSWWSYY and QGS.

V gene TRDV1 combines with J gene TRDJ1; 7 positions agree with TRDD3. The V gene's germline CDR1 is TSWWSYY and CDR2 QGS. The J segment lost 0 bases and the V segment lost 1 base, leaving 17 bases of the junction unmatched. The CDR3 loop spans 20 amino acids. CDR3 region: CALGEPSCLGGGLNTDKLIF. The CDR3 bases are TGTGCTCTTGGGGAACCCTCGTGTTTGGGTGGGGGACTTAACACCGATAAACTCATCTTT.

A few counts support this clone. Given a far larger clone just one base away, this is likely a sequencing read error. Other DNA sequences from this sample encode an identical CDR3 as well. The chain links TRDV2 to TRDJ1, with 13 bases identical to TRDD3. The CDR3 is 18 residues long. The germline gives CDR1 GEAIGNYY, CDR2 EKD. The chain's CDR3 is CACDSLLGDTRVTDKLIF. The CDR3 region has the DNA TGTGCCTGTGACTCATTACTGGGGGATACGCGTGTCACCGATAAGCTCATCTTT.

This clone has more than one count but fewer than ten. The identical CDR3 is also encoded by other nucleotide sequences in the sample. Here the CDR3 DNA reads TGTGCTCTTGGGGAAAGATGGGCGCTCTCCGGGGGATTAGGGCGCACCGATAAACTCATCTTT. Protein sequence: CALGERWALSGGLGRTDKLIF. The rearrangement joins TRDV1 to TRDJ1, with 7 nucleotides matching TRDD3. Germline CDR1 TSWWSYY, CDR2 QGS. Unmatched junction bases numbered 22, after V lost 2 bases and J lost 1 base. The CDR3 runs to 21 residues.

This clone has a handful of counts. The chain combines TRDV1 with TRDJ1, with TRDD3 matching over 13 bases. V shed 9 bases and J 0 bases; nucleotides not matched to a gene: 31. Germline V gene lookup returns CDR1 TSWWSYY and CDR2 QGS. CDR3 size: 24 residues. The CDR3 loop is CALGGPPLLFTEYWGIRYTDKLIF. The CDR3 nucleotides are TGTGCTCTCGGAGGCCCCCCCCTACTCTTTACCGAGTACTGGGGGATACGATACACCGATAAACTCATCTTT.

This clone was detected a few times. TCRdb records a much larger clone's protein for this DNA, with a difference at residue 11 that likely arises from a read error; the protein given is the translation of the DNA. The CDR3 coding sequence is TGTGCCTGTGACTCTCTCATGGGGGATACGGCCACCGATAAACTCATCTTT. Translated: CACDSLMGDTATDKLIF. The chain couples TRDV2 to TRDJ1, with 11 bases matching TRDD3. Germline CDR1 GEAIGNYY, CDR2 EKD. The CDR3 is 17 residues long. The V gene end was trimmed by 3 bases and the J gene end by 1 base; junction bases not matched to a gene: 9.

About this clone: This may be a read error: a much more frequent sequence differs by one nucleotide. Other DNA sequences in this specimen translate into the identical CDR3. The chain links TRDV1 to TRDJ1; D is possibly TRDD2 or TRDD3 (6 bases each). CDR1 and CDR2 (germline): TSWWSYY, QGS. The CDR3 totals 19 residues. As DNA, the CDR3 is TGTGCTCTTGGGGAATCCGTCCTTCCCGGGGGACCGTACACCGATAAGCTCATCTTT. Protein product: CALGESVLPGGPYTDKLIF.

Regarding this clone: A much larger clone lies one base from this, so it may be a read error. Other DNA sequences from this sample encode an identical CDR3 as well. The chain employs TRDV2 and TRDJ1, with 9 bases matching TRDD3. The CDR3 spans 16 residues. J lost 9 bases, V lost 0 bases, and 13 bases had no gene match. The V gene's germline CDR1 is GEAIGNYY and CDR2 EKD. CDR3 sequence: CACDTVGDTKRKELIF. CDR3 nucleotide sequence: TGTGCCTGTGACACCGTCGGGGATACGAAACGTAAAGAACTCATCTTT.

This clone was seen a handful of times. This DNA's translation and the protein TCRdb lists, from a much larger clone, do not match at residue 9, likely due to a read error; the protein shown is translated from the DNA. The chain joins TRDV2 to TRDJ1; 10 bases align to TRDD3. Germline assignment: CDR1 GEAIGNYY and CDR2 EKD. The length of the CDR3 is 15 residues. V trimming: 3 bases; J trimming: 6 bases; junction bases outside the gene matches: 9. The CDR3 region is CACDLLGDARHKLIF. DNA for the CDR3: TGTGCCTGTGACCTACTGGGGGATGCCAGGCATAAACTCATCTTT.

This clone is labeled as medium-sized (0.01 to 0.1%). The rearrangement joins TRDV1 to TRDJ1; 11 bases are a match to TRDD3. The CDR3 is made up of 20 amino acids. Losses at the gene ends were 2 bases for V and 7 bases for J; bases not matched to a gene: 21. Germline V lookup: CDR1 TSWWSYY, CDR2 QGS. The CDR3 DNA reads TGTGCTCTTGGGGAAACGGCCTTTCCTACCCTTTGGGGGATACGGGGTAAACTCATCTTT. Residues: CALGETAFPTLWGIRGKLIF.

This clone counts as medium-sized. This rearrangement joins TRDV1 to TRDJ1; TRDD2 aligns across 8 bases. The CDR3 spans 22 residues. Losses at the gene ends were 9 bases for V and 0 bases for J; bases not matched to a gene: 30. Germline loops: CDR1 TSWWSYY, CDR2 QGS. CDR3 DNA: TGTGCTCTCCGGTTCATTCGCCTTCCTAGGATCGGGGGGGCGACGTACACCGATAAACTCATCTTT. Protein: CALRFIRLPRIGGATYTDKLIF.

Concerning this clone: TCRdb attributes to this sequence the protein of a much larger clone, which differs from the DNA translation at residue 6; a read error is likely, and the protein displayed is translated from the DNA. The chain uses TRDV2 and TRDJ1; 9 positions match TRDD3. This CDR3 spans 15 amino acids. Germline V CDR1 and CDR2: GEAIGNYY, EKD. V lost 2 bases to trimming and J lost 4 bases; unmatched junction nucleotides: 7. CDR3 sequence reads: CACDNRGDTGDKLIF. The CDR3, as DNA: TGTGCCTGTGACAATCGGGGGGATACTGGCGATAAACTCATCTTT.